Shown below are 27 T cell receptor beta chains from a single sample sequenced in a study of long-term antiretroviral therapy in people with HIV. Researchers ran immunoSEQ v3.0 at survey level. Measured with immunoSEQ multiplex PCR; TCRdb has only the in-frame clones, and not every one. Altogether roughly 32,000 clones are present, 97% being singletons, with the ten largest covering under 2.5%. The sample here was unsorted PBMCs, taken 7.6 years after starting antiretroviral therapy. These receptors were collected from a man aged 25-40 years with HIV.

The CDR3, as DNA: TGTGCCAGCAGTGGGATCCGGGAGTATAATTCACCCCTCCACTTT. As protein: CASSGIREYNSPLHF. V usage is TRBV6-1 and J usage is TRBJ1-6; D gene uncertain. The CDR3 sequence is 15 residues long. From germline, CDR1 is MNHNS and CDR2 SASEGT. Between the trimmed V and J ends, which lost 4 bases and 4 bases, there was a span of 11 bases.

The chain recombines TRBV7-8 with TRBJ2-7; 8 bases align to TRBD2. J lost 2 bases, V lost 4 bases, and 10 bases had no gene match. The CDR3 consists of 16 residues. The germline gives CDR1 SGHVS, CDR2 FQNEAQ. CDR3 bases: TGTGCCAGCAGCTCCGGTGGCCGGGGGGGGACCTACGAGCAGTACTTC. This gives the protein CASSSGGRGGTYEQYF.

This chain joins TRBV6-1 and TRBJ1-6; D gene unclear. The germline gives CDR1 MNHNS, CDR2 SASEGT. CDR3 size: 14 residues. V was cut by 2 bases and J by 8 bases, with 10 bases left in between. The DNA for the CDR3 is TGTGCCAGCAGTGAATCAGCCCCTTATTCACCCCTCCACTTT. It yields the protein CASSESAPYSPLHF.

The chain carries TRBV27 and TRBJ2-3, with 9 nucleotides matching TRBD2. The CDR3 consists of 17 residues. Germline V gene sequence: CDR1 MNHEY, CDR2 SMNVEV (reference sequence). V lost 6 bases to trimming and J lost 4 bases; unmatched junction nucleotides: 14. The CDR3 region has the DNA TGTGCCAGCAGCGTGCCGCAGTTGGCGGGAGGGCCAGATACGCAGTATTTT. The encoded protein is CASSVPQLAGGPDTQYF.

V and J are TRBV4-3 and TRBJ2-7, with D possibly matching TRBD2 (6 bases). Germline V gene sequence: CDR1 LGHNA, CDR2 YSLEER. This CDR3 has 16 residues. V lost 0 bases and J lost 7, with 19 bases in between. This chain's CDR3 is CASSQELYGGGREQYF. The CDR3 bases are TGCGCCAGCAGCCAAGAGTTATACGGGGGAGGTAGGGAGCAGTACTTC.

The J gene is TRBJ2-1, the V gene TRBV4-3, with D perhaps matching TRBD1 (5 bases). Germline CDR1 LGHNA, CDR2 YSLEER. This CDR3 region has 15 residues. V lost 3 bases, J lost 0 bases, and 9 bases lay in between. In DNA, the CDR3 is TGCGCCAGCAGCCACCAGGGTATCTCCTACAATGAGCAGTTCTTC. Protein product: CASSHQGISYNEQFF.

The chain combines TRBV6-1 with TRBJ1-1; 9 bases align to TRBD1. V lost 7 bases and J lost 6; bases outside the gene matches: 12. Germline V gene lookup returns CDR1 MNHNS and CDR2 SASEGT. CDR3 length equals 15 residues. Here the CDR3 reads CASMRDRVKQSEAFF. CDR3 nucleotides: TGTGCCAGCATGAGGGACAGGGTTAAGCAGTCTGAAGCTTTCTTT.

V is TRBV19 and J is TRBJ1-1; D is perhaps TRBD1 (6 bases). This CDR3 has 11 amino acids. V was shortened by 8 bases and J by 8 bases, with 12 bases between the two germline ends. Germline assignment: CDR1 LNHDA and CDR2 SQIVND (reference sequence). CDR3 protein: CASRVTGEAFF. CDR3 nucleotide sequence: TGTGCCAGTCGCGTTACAGGGGAAGCTTTCTTT.

The chain couples TRBV7-2 to TRBJ2-3; D is uncertain. The V end lost 1 base, the J end lost 6 bases, and 5 bases lay between the germline ends. The CDR3 extends over 12 amino acids. Germline V gene data show CDR1 as SGHTA and CDR2 as FQGNSA. The CDR3: CASSLGIDTQYF. The CDR3, as DNA: TGTGCCAGCAGCTTAGGAATTGATACGCAGTATTTT.

The J gene is TRBJ2-5, the V gene TRBV20-1; D is perhaps TRBD2 (6 bases). The ends were cut back, 7 bases at V and 3 bases at J, with 9 bases in the middle. This CDR3 region has 11 residues. CDR1 is DFQATT and CDR2 is SNEGSKA in the germline V gene (reference sequence). The DNA for the CDR3 is TGCAGTGTCGGGAGTGAAGAGACCCAGTACTTC. Its translation is CSVGSEETQYF.

The chain employs TRBV9 and TRBJ2-1, with D maybe TRBD2 (6 bases). The CDR3 length is 16 residues. V shed 0 bases and J shed 7 bases, with 17 bases lying between them. Germline V gene sequence: CDR1 SGDLS, CDR2 YYNGEE. This CDR3 is CASSVGEQGGVNEQFF. Here the CDR3 DNA reads TGTGCCAGCAGCGTAGGTGAGCAAGGAGGGGTAAATGAGCAGTTCTTC.

This chain connects TRBV7-2 to TRBJ2-7; D gene uncertain. From germline, CDR1 is SGHTA and CDR2 FQGNSA. V was trimmed by 2 bases and J by 5 bases, leaving 7 bases between them. The CDR3 covers 12 residues. This chain's CDR3 is CASSLRPNEQYF. DNA for the CDR3: TGTGCCAGCAGCTTAAGACCCAACGAGCAGTACTTC.

This chain uses TRBV5-1 with TRBJ2-7; 10 nucleotides match TRBD2. The V and J ends lost 1 base and 5 bases, in that order; junction bases with no gene match: 6. This CDR3 region has 15 residues. Per the germline V gene, CDR1 is SGHRS and CDR2 is YFSETQ. The DNA of the CDR3 is TGCGCCAGCAGCTTGAGCGGGGGGGACGCTCACGAGCAGTACTTC. It is translated as CASSLSGGDAHEQYF. Full variable domain (missing parts from reference TRBV5-1 and TRBJ2-7): KAGVTQTPRYLIKTRGQQVTLSCSPISGHRSVSWYQQTPGQGLQFLFEYFSETQRNKGNFPGRFSGRQFSNSRSEMNVSTLELGDSALYLCASSLSGGDAHEQYFGPGTRLTVT.

J is TRBJ2-7 and V is TRBV6-6; D not certain. V gave up 7 bases and J gave up 2 bases, with 12 bases separating them. The V gene's germline CDR1 is MNHNY and CDR2 SVGAGI (reference sequence). CDR3 length equals 13 residues. The CDR3 sequence is CASTVGYAYEQYF. DNA for the CDR3: TGTGCCAGCACAGTAGGCTATGCCTACGAGCAGTACTTC.

The chain links TRBV29-1 to TRBJ2-3, with 11 bases fitting TRBD2. The J segment lost 7 bases and the V segment lost 7 bases, leaving 13 bases of the junction unmatched. The CDR3 contains 15 residues. CDR1 SQVTM and CDR2 ANQGSEA come from the germline V gene. CDR3 protein: CSALGTSGGFYTQYF. CDR3 DNA: TGCAGCGCGTTAGGGACTAGCGGAGGTTTTTATACGCAGTATTTT.

The chain joins TRBV9 to TRBJ2-5; possibly TRBD2 for D (6 bases). CDR1 is SGDLS, CDR2 YYNGEE, per germline. V dropped 0 bases and J dropped 4 bases, with 13 bases sitting between them. The CDR3 spans 15 residues. The CDR3 nucleotides are TGTGCCAGCAGCGTAGCCGCGGGGTCCGGAGAGACCCAGTACTTC. Its translation is CASSVAAGSGETQYF.

This clone was detected only once. The rearrangement joins TRBV10-3 to TRBJ1-6; possible D gene TRBD1, 5 bases. CDR3 length equals 14 residues. The germline gives CDR1 ENHRY, CDR2 SYGVKD. Trimming took 6 bases from V and 9 from J, leaving 15 bases between them. CDR3 region: CAIRQVSQGSPLHF. The CDR3 DNA sequence: TGTGCCATCAGACAGGTATCTCAGGGTTCACCCCTCCACTTT.

The chain employs TRBV11-2 and TRBJ2-7; TRBD2 matches 11 bases. The CDR3 loop spans 15 amino acids. V trimming: 8 bases; J trimming: 4 bases; junction bases outside the gene matches: 10. Looked up from germline, CDR1 is SGHAT and CDR2 is FQNNGV. The DNA for the CDR3 is TGTGCCAGCCACAGCCTAGCGGGGGGCCTTTACGAGCAGTACTTC. Translated, it gives CASHSLAGGLYEQYF.

The rearrangement uses TRBV27 and TRBJ2-7, with 10 bases lining up with TRBD2. V trimming: 6 bases; J trimming: 5 bases; junction bases outside the gene matches: 7. From germline, CDR1 is MNHEY and CDR2 SMNVEV (reference sequence). The CDR3 contains 14 residues. The CDR3: CASSQSGRVDEQYF. As DNA, the CDR3 is TGTGCCAGCAGCCAGAGCGGGAGGGTGGACGAGCAGTACTTC.

The J gene is TRBJ1-1, the V gene TRBV28; 7 bases agree with TRBD1. This CDR3 has 17 residues. The V and J ends lost 6 bases and 3 bases, in that order; junction bases with no gene match: 16. CDR1 is MDHEN and CDR2 is SYDVKM in the germline V gene. CDR3 in amino acids: CASRTSPQGPGDTEAFF. The CDR3, as DNA: TGTGCCAGCAGAACCTCCCCACAGGGGCCGGGGGACACTGAAGCTTTCTTT.

V gene TRBV6-6 combines with J gene TRBJ2-5; TRBD2 matches at 12 bases. V was clipped by 7 bases and J by 0 bases; unmatched bases: 3. Germline V gene lookup returns CDR1 MNHNY and CDR2 SVGAGI (reference sequence). The CDR3 sequence is 15 residues long. The CDR3 here is CASTRTSGDQETQYF. CDR3 nucleotides: TGTGCCAGCACCCGGACTAGCGGGGACCAAGAGACCCAGTACTTC.

The chain recombines TRBV4-3 with TRBJ2-3, with D perhaps matching TRBD2 (6 bases). Trimming removed 5 bases at V and 4 bases at J, with 28 bases between. CDR3 length: 19 amino acids. The germline CDR1 and CDR2 sequences are LGHNA and YSLEER. The CDR3 DNA reads TGCGCCAGCAGCGAGGCGGGATACTTCAAGCCGACCCCCCCAGATACGCAGTATTTT. Protein product: CASSEAGYFKPTPPDTQYF.

The CDR3 is CASSHDYNEQFF. The DNA for the CDR3 is TGTGCCAGCAGCCACGATTACAATGAGCAGTTCTTC. The J gene is TRBJ2-1, the V gene TRBV14, with D hard to call. V was cut by 3 bases and J by 4 bases, with 4 bases left in between. Germline V CDR1 and CDR2: SGHDN, FVKESK. The CDR3 length is 12 residues.

The gene calls are TRBV15 and TRBJ2-5; 7 bases match TRBD2. V shed 1 base and J 4 bases; nucleotides not matched to a gene: 6. The germline CDR1 and CDR2 sequences are LNHNV and YYDKDF (reference sequence). This CDR3 is built from 15 residues. The CDR3 here is CATSRVSGGGETQYF. In DNA, the CDR3 is TGTGCCACCAGCAGAGTTTCGGGAGGTGGAGAGACCCAGTACTTC.

The rearrangement links TRBV10-3 to TRBJ2-1; 8 bases agree with TRBD1. After removal of 3 bases from V and 5 bases from J, the junction contained 6 bases not matched to a gene. CDR1 and CDR2 (germline): ENHRY, SYGVKD. The CDR3 is 15 residues long. The CDR3 sequence: CAISEGQGGNNEQFF. The CDR3 DNA reads as TGTGCCATCAGTGAAGGACAGGGCGGCAACAATGAGCAGTTCTTC.

This chain uses TRBV7-2 with TRBJ1-1; D remains ambiguous. Germline CDR1 SGHTA, CDR2 FQGNSA. CDR3 length equals 15 residues. The V gene lost 4 bases and the J gene lost 5 bases, with 17 bases spanning the gap. CDR3 nucleotides: TGTGCCAGCAGCTCACGGGCGGCTGAAGGGACTGAAGCTTTCTTT. It yields the protein CASSSRAAEGTEAFF.

The V call is TRBV4-1, the J call TRBJ1-2, with TRBD1 as a possible D gene (5 bases). CDR3 size: 14 residues. V was shortened by 1 base and J by 2 bases, with 8 bases between the two germline ends. The germline V gene encodes CDR1 MGHRA and CDR2 YSYEKL. In nucleotides, the CDR3 is TGCGCCAGCAGCCAAGCGGGGGGGAACTATGGCTACACCTTC. This encodes CASSQAGGNYGYTF.